This TCR beta chain was sequenced for a study of blood T cell repertoires in COVID-19. Turning to the study itself: PBMCs, B-cell-depleted T cells, or T cells provided the cDNA or gDNA that made up the material.

CDR1 and CDR2 from the germline V gene are LNHDA and SQIVND (reference sequence). The length of the CDR3 is 15 residues. J lost 1 base, V lost 5 bases, and 5 bases had no gene match. Patients from Seattle were sampled longitudinally, starting during active infection. The authors' processing: Estimation of nucleated cell counts relied on the amplification of reference gene primers. Method: immunoSEQ multiplex PCR; TCRdb's copy keeps in-frame clones and lacks some. That table is the source of V, J and clone size, and D and trimming were worked out from the DNA. In the table there are about 150,000 clones, approximately 90% of which are singletons.

The rearrangement links TRBV19 to TRBJ2-1; 7 nucleotides match TRBD2. The receptor was derived from a man aged 18 to 29 with COVID-19, enrolled during active disease. Sequenced input: peripheral blood. Here the CDR3 DNA reads TGTGCCAGTAGTCCAGCGGGAAGGTCCTACAATGAGCAGTTCTTC. Translating it yields CASSPAGRSYNEQFF.